This TCR beta chain was profiled in a study of T cell responses to AZD1222 COVID-19 vaccine. Looking at the study overall: Pooled in the analysis were second doses at about 4 or about 12 weeks.

Measured with immunoSEQ multiplex PCR; TCRdb has only the in-frame clones, and not every one. The sample lists 80,000 to 100,000 clones; around 89% were seen once. As for this clone: Its antigen is as yet unknown.

V gave up 1 base and J gave up 5 bases, with 10 bases separating them. The CDR3 has 14 amino acids. Germline CDR1 SGHTA, CDR2 FQGTGA. Study-wide results and limits: Sampling captured repertoires only after the peak T cell response. Donor demographics were predominantly white British with a female majority; clonal diversity may be underestimated. Unmutated variant regions are reportedly targeted by nearly half of spike-specific TCRs.

The specimen comprised peripheral blood, sampled on day 0 of AZD1222 vaccination. The origin of this receptor is an adult in good health. The chain links TRBV7-3 to TRBJ2-3; no definite D call. CDR3 loop: CASSLNRLGDTQYF. DNA of the CDR3: TGTGCCAGCAGCTTAAATAGGCTGGGAGATACGCAGTATTTT.